This T cell receptor (beta chain) derives from a study of technical replicates of blood from several donors. The V end was cut by 2 bases, the J end by 1 base, with 10 bases between. In germline, CDR1 is SGHKS, CDR2 YYEKEE (reference sequence). The CDR3 is 14 amino acids. Clones were read by immunoSEQ multiplex PCR, and TCRdb kept only the in-frame ones, dropping some. The sample records more than 90,000 clones, roughly 95% being singletons. The chain uses TRBV5-5 and TRBJ2-7, with a possible D match to TRBD1 (5 bases). Material for sequencing was T cells isolated from PBMCs. The sequence was collected from a human donor in good health. CDR3 in amino acids: CASSLTPGSYEQYF. The CDR3 DNA is TGTGCCAGCAGCTTAACTCCAGGGTCCTACGAGCAGTACTTC.